This TCR beta chain appears in the sequencing data of a study of cytomegalovirus exposure and HLA in healthy donors. The CDR3 has 14 amino acids. Germline V gives CDR1 SNHLY, CDR2 FYNNEI. J was trimmed by 7 bases and V by 6 bases; bases with no gene match: 6. This clone was seen a handful of times. PCR used 60 Vbeta primers and 13 Jbeta primers. Only in-frame clones appear in the TCRdb table, and some are missing; sequencing was by immunoSEQ multiplex PCR. The sample lists roughly 230,000 clones; roughly 73% were seen once. V usage is TRBV2 and J usage is TRBJ1-2; 12 bases are a match to TRBD1. The origin of this receptor is a boy younger than 18 in good health and CMV-seronegative. The sample taken for sequencing was PBMCs. CDR3 in amino acids: CASSGTGGAGGYTF. The CDR3, as DNA: TGTGCCAGCAGCGGGACAGGGGGCGCGGGTGGCTACACCTTC.